This T cell receptor (beta chain) emerged from a study of shared clonotypes between healthy human individuals. Replicate PCRs for sorted subsets used 200 ng DNA; this equaled around 28,000 T cell genomes. Using immunoSEQ multiplex PCR, the repertoire was profiled, and TCRdb retains in-frame clones only, with some absent. The sample holds around 2.5 million clones, approximately 93% seen once. This sequence originates from a man aged 18 to 35 in good health. Some clones in this sample may be carry-over from other donors' samples. Sequencing was performed on naive CD4+ T cells from PBMCs. Subset here: CD45RA+ positively selected.

The CDR3 bases are TGCGCCAGCAGTCAATCGAGGGGAGCTCTGACCTCTGGAAACACCATATATTTT. It translates to CASSQSRGALTSGNTIYF. This chain joins TRBV23-1 and TRBJ1-3, with D possibly TRBD1 on 5 matching bases. TRBV23-1 has ORF status, its function being uncertain. The CDR3 runs 18 residues. Trimming shortened V by 0 bases and J by 0 bases, and 15 bases separated the two germline ends.